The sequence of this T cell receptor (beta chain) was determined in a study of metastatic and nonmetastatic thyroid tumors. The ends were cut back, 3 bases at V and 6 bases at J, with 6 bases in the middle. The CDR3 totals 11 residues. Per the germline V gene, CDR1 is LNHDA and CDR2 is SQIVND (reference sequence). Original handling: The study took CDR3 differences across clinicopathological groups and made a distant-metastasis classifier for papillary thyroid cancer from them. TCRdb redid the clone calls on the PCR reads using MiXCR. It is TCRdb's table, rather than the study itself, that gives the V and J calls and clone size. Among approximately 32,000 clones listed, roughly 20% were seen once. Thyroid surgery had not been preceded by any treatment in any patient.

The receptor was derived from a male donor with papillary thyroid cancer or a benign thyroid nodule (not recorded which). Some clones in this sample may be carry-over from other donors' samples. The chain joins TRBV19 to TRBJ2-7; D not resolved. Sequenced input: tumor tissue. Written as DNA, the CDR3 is TGTGCCAGTAGTATCTGGGGCGAGCAGTACTTC. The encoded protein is CASSIWGEQYF.